The 8 T cell receptor beta chains presented below share a single source sample, sequenced in a study of T cell responses to AZD1222 COVID-19 vaccine. Clones were read by immunoSEQ multiplex PCR, and TCRdb kept only the in-frame ones, dropping some. This sample has around 100,000 clones, with approximately 90% found just once. Source: peripheral blood, taken 28 days after the second AZD1222 dose. These receptors came from an adult who received the AZD1222 COVID-19 vaccine.

The V gene is TRBV3-1 (or the pseudogene TRBV3-2), the J gene TRBJ2-3; 7 nucleotides match TRBD1. The germline gives CDR1 LGHDT, CDR2 YNNKEL (reference sequence). This CDR3 spans 17 amino acids. With V trimmed by 4 bases and J by 4 bases, 14 bases remained unmatched. This CDR3 is CASSPDRVYMGPDTQYF. The CDR3 DNA is TGTGCCAGCAGCCCTGACAGGGTGTATATGGGCCCAGATACGCAGTATTTT.

The V gene is TRBV10-3, the J gene TRBJ1-3, with 7 nucleotides matching TRBD1. J gave up 8 bases and V 2 bases, and 9 bases lay outside the gene matches. This CDR3 has 15 residues. Germline loops: CDR1 ENHRY, CDR2 SYGVKD. The CDR3 nucleotides read TGTGCCATCAGTGAGCCCACAGGGGTCGGAGACACCATATATTTT. This gives the protein CAISEPTGVGDTIYF.

The genes are TRBV5-4 and TRBJ1-1, with TRBD1 matching over 9 bases. J was trimmed by 1 base and V by 4 bases; bases with no gene match: 8. CDR1 is SGHNT and CDR2 is YYREEE in the germline V gene (reference sequence). This CDR3 comprises 16 residues. CDR3 sequence (DNA): TGTGCCAGCAGCACCGGACAGGGGATTAAGAACACTGAAGCTTTCTTT. Translating gives CASSTGQGIKNTEAFF.

The rearrangement links TRBV5-1 to TRBJ1-3, with 7 bases fitting TRBD1. CDR1 is SGHRS and CDR2 is YFSETQ in the germline V gene. This CDR3 spans 15 amino acids. With V trimmed by 3 bases and J by 2 bases, 5 bases remained unmatched. In DNA form, the CDR3 reads TGCGCCAGCAGCTCAACAGGGGACCCTGGAAACACCATATATTTT. This encodes CASSSTGDPGNTIYF.

The chain combines TRBV6-5 with TRBJ2-7; either TRBD1 or TRBD2 may fit D (5 bases each). The CDR3 spans 14 residues. Trimming shortened V by 0 bases and J by 3 bases, and 9 bases separated the two germline ends. The germline V gene has CDR1 MNHEY and CDR2 SVGAGI. CDR3 sequence: CASSYSWGSYEQYF. CDR3 sequence (DNA): TGTGCCAGCAGTTACTCCTGGGGGAGCTACGAGCAGTACTTC.

The chain uses TRBV11-2 and TRBJ1-1; tentative D call: TRBD1 (6 bases). Germline assignment: CDR1 SGHAT and CDR2 FQNNGV. V dropped 1 base and J dropped 4 bases, with 22 bases sitting between them. The CDR3 is 18 residues long. The CDR3 DNA reads TGTGCCAGCAGCTTAGTCAGTCCTAGGAGGGGGTGGGTCACTGAAGCTTTCTTT. Protein: CASSLVSPRRGWVTEAFF.

The V call is TRBV6-5, the J call TRBJ2-1; D is ambiguous. CDR3 length: 13 residues. Germline CDR1 reads MNHEY; CDR2 reads SVGAGI. Trimming pared 5 bases from V and 6 bases from J, leaving 11 bases between. The CDR3 sequence is CASSPDAPNEQFF. CDR3 DNA: TGTGCCAGCAGTCCGGACGCCCCCAATGAGCAGTTCTTC.

The chain combines TRBV28 with TRBJ2-6; a possible D gene is TRBD1 (6 bases). The CDR3 contains 20 residues. V was cut by 3 bases and J by 1 base, with 22 bases left in between. Germline loops: CDR1 MDHEN, CDR2 SYDVKM. The CDR3 reads CASSFGQGFLLPSGANVLTF. The CDR3 coding sequence is TGTGCCAGCAGTTTCGGGCAGGGGTTCCTCCTTCCATCTGGGGCCAACGTCCTGACTTTC.